Included here is one T cell receptor (beta chain) sequence, with context. These data originate in a study of control samples from healthy donors and cancer patients. Only in-frame clones appear in the TCRdb table, and some are missing; sequencing was by immunoSEQ multiplex PCR. Of some 150,000 clones in the sample, about 93% were seen once. Germline CDR1 reads WNHNN; CDR2 reads SYGVQD (reference sequence). V lost 6 bases to trimming and J lost 4 bases, with 24 bases between them. The CDR3 runs 17 residues. The sequence was collected from a man aged 50 to 60 in good health. This chain links TRBV10-1 with TRBJ2-5, with D possibly being TRBD1 or TRBD2 (6 bases each). Sequenced: blood. CDR3 amino acids: CASSPGHPSGGGETQYF. The CDR3 DNA follows: TGCGCCAGCAGCCCGGGACACCCTTCTGGAGGGGGAGAGACCCAGTACTTC.